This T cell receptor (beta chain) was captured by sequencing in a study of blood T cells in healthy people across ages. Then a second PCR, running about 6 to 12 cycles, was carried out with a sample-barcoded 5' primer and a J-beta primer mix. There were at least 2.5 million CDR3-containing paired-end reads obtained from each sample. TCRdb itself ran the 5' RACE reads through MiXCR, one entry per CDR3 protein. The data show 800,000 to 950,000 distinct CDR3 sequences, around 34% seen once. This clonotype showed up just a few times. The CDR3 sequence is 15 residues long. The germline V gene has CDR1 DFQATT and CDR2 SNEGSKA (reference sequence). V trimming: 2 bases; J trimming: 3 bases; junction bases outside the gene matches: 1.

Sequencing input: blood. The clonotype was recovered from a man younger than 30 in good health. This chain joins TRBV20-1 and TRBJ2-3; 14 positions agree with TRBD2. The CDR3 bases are TGCAGTGCTAGAAGGACTAGCGGGGGGACAGATACGCAGTATTTT. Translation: CSARRTSGGTDTQYF.